Following are 6 T cell receptor beta chains from one sample sequenced in a study of cytomegalovirus exposure and HLA in healthy donors (dated by TCRdb to about 2017). The library was made by the immunoSEQ multiplex PCR assay. As stored in TCRdb, this immuneACCESS dataset retains in-frame rearrangements with V and J assigned. A fraction of the clones does not appear; measured against another copy, unresolved V genes explain less than half of the discrepancy, and the remainder lacks a known reason. The sample table records roughly 230,000 clones; roughly 87% of these occur just once. The ten largest clones represent just over 3% of the sample. The sample consisted of PBMCs. All receptors derive from a woman aged 25 to 39 in good health and CMV-seronegative.

The chain has TRBV7-9 and TRBJ2-7; either TRBD1 or TRBD2 may supply D (5 bases each). The germline V and J ends were trimmed by 5 bases and 0 bases, with 11 bases remaining between them. The CDR3 length is 14 residues. Germline values: CDR1 SEHNR, CDR2 FQNEAQ (reference sequence). The CDR3 DNA sequence: TGTGCCAGCAGCCACCGGGACGCCTCCTACGAGCAGTACTTC. Encoded protein: CASSHRDASYEQYF.

This rearrangement joins TRBV9 to TRBJ2-6; D may be TRBD1 or TRBD2 (6 bases each). This CDR3 spans 15 amino acids. V gave up 7 bases and J gave up 3 bases, with 14 bases separating them. CDR1 and CDR2 from the germline V gene are SGDLS and YYNGEE. CDR3 region: CASLRGESGANVLTF. CDR3 sequence (DNA): TGTGCCAGCCTTAGGGGGGAGAGTGGGGCCAACGTCCTGACTTTC.

This rearrangement joins TRBV28 to TRBJ2-7; TRBD2 agrees at 8 bases. Germline loops: CDR1 MDHEN, CDR2 SYDVKM. The CDR3 extends over 17 amino acids. V was clipped by 5 bases and J by 0 bases; unmatched bases: 12. CDR3 nucleotides: TGTGCCAGCAGTGCAGAAATACTAGCGGCCCACTCCTACGAGCAGTACTTC. Translating it yields CASSAEILAAHSYEQYF.

The chain is built from TRBV27 and TRBJ2-5, with D maybe TRBD1 (7 bases). Germline-derived CDR1 and CDR2 are MNHEY and SMNVEV (reference sequence). V was pared by 0 bases and J by 0 bases, with 11 bases between. The CDR3 has 16 residues. The CDR3 reads CASSLSAGQYQETQYF. DNA of the CDR3: TGTGCCAGCAGTTTATCCGCGGGACAGTACCAAGAGACCCAGTACTTC.

The gene calls are TRBV2 and TRBJ2-5; the match to TRBD2 covers 10 bases. Trimming removed 6 bases from V and 1 base from J; junction bases left unmatched: 11. The CDR3 has 17 residues. The germline V gene encodes CDR1 SNHLY and CDR2 FYNNEI. The CDR3 nucleotides read TGTGCCAGCAGACGGACTAGCGGAGTTCTGCCCCAAGAGACCCAGTACTTC. The encoded protein is CASRRTSGVLPQETQYF.

The CDR3 sequence is CASSGYSGRVNTGELFF. Here the CDR3 DNA reads TGTGCCAGCAGTGGATATAGCGGGAGAGTAAATACCGGGGAGCTGTTTTTT. This chain joins TRBV6-1 and TRBJ2-2, with TRBD2 identical over 9 bases. Trimming took 4 bases from V and 5 from J; bases not matched to a gene: 11. Germline assignment: CDR1 MNHNS and CDR2 SASEGT. The CDR3 spans 17 residues.